This T cell receptor (beta chain) was sequenced during a study of T-cell reconstitution after alpha-beta-depleted transplantation in children. General observations from the study: Two months or so post-transplant, alpha-beta T cells reportedly derived from several hundred expanded graft clones. The authors attributed T-cell counts and diversity one year after transplant mostly to newly produced T cells. Certain patients had high TCRbeta diversity at day 60, and it came from recipient T cells and thymic progenitors that survived.

This clonotype has a handful of counts. Antigen: not known. The CDR3 consists of 16 residues. After removal of 0 bases from V and 5 bases from J, the junction contained 9 bases not matched to a gene. Per germline, CDR1 DFQATT and CDR2 SNEGSKA (reference sequence). Researchers prepared the TCRbeta library using unique molecular identifiers, the study reports. TCRdb itself ran the PCR reads through MiXCR, one entry per CDR3 protein. The table records about a million distinct CDR3 sequences, 25% to 35% of them present only once. The sequencing here drew on PBMCs, mostly from graft donor cells, taken 360 days after TCRalphabeta/CD19-depleted stem cell transplant. The sequence was obtained from a boy younger than two who had a stem cell transplant for SCID, so the T cells may come from the graft donor. The chain recombines TRBV20-1 with TRBJ2-1; 8 nucleotides line up with TRBD1. Written as DNA, the CDR3 is TGCAGTGCTAGAGATCAAAGGCAGGGGGCGGACAATGAGCAGTTCTTC. Its translation: CSARDQRQGADNEQFF.